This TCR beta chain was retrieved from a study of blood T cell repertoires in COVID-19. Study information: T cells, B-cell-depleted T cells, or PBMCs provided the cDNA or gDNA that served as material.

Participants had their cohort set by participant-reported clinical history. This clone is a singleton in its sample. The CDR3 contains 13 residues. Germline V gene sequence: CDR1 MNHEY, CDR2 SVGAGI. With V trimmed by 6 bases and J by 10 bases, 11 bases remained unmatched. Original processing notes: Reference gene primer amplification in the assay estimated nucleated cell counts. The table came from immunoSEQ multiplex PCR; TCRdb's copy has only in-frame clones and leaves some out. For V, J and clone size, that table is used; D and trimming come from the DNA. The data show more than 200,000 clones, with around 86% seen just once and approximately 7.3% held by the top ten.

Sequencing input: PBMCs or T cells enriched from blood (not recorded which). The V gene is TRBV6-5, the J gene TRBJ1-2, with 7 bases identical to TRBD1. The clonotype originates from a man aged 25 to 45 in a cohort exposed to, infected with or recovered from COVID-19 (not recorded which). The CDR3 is CASSPRQGLSYTF. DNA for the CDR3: TGTGCCAGCAGCCCGAGACAGGGATTATCCTACACCTTC.